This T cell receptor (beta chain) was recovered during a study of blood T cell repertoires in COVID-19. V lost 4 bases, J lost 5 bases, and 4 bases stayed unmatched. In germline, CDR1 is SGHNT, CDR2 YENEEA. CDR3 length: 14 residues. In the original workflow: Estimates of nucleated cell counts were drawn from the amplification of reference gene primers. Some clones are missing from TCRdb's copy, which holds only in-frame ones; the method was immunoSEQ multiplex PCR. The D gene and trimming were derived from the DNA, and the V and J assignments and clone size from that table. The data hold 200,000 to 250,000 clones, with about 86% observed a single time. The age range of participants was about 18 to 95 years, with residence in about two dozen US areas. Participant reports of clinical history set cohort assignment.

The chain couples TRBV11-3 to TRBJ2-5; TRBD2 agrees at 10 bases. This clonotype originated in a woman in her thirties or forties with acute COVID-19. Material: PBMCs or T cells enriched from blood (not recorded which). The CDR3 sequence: CASSSGLADETQYF. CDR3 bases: TGTGCCAGCAGCTCCGGACTAGCGGACGAGACCCAGTACTTC.